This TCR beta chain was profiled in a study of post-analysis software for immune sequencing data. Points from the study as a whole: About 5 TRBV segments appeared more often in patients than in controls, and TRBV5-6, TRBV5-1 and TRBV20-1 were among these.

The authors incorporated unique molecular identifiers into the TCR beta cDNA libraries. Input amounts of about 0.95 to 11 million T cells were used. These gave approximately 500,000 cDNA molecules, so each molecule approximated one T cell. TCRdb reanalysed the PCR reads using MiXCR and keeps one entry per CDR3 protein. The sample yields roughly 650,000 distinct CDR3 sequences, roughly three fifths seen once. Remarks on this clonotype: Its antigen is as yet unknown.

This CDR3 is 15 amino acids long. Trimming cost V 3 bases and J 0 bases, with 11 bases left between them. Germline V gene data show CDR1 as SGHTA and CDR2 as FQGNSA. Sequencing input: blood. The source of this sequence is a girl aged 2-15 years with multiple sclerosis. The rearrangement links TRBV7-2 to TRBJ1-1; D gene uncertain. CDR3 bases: TGTGCCAGCAGCTTGCACAGTACCATGAACACTGAAGCTTTCTTT. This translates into CASSLHSTMNTEAFF.